The entry that follows covers one TCR beta chain sequence. The antigen remains unidentified. This specimen belongs to a study of glioma-infiltrating T cells after dendritic cell vaccination. The CDR3 runs to 15 residues. V lost 6 bases and J lost 8; bases outside the gene matches: 10. CDR1 is SEHNR and CDR2 is FQNEAQ in the germline V gene (reference sequence). Input was roughly 2.2 ug genomic DNA, or all available if less. Primers: 60 V beta forward and 13 J beta reverse. The protocol was immunoSEQ multiplex PCR, while the TCRdb copy is restricted to in-frame clones and leaves out a portion. The table records approximately 92,000 clones, 65% to 85% of them present only once. Specified time point: after dendritic cell vaccination, including at tumor progression/relapse. Study-wide points: Longer survival after dendritic cell vaccination followed higher pretreatment TIL content. Complete blood and tumor specimen sets were limited to few patients.

The sequenced sample was blood, obtained after dendritic cell vaccination. The J gene is TRBJ2-1, the V gene TRBV7-9; 10 nucleotides match TRBD2. The source is a human donor with glioblastoma. In DNA, the CDR3 is TGTGCCAGCAGTTTCCCTAGCGGGAGAGGCCATGAGCAGTTCTTC. It encodes CASSFPSGRGHEQFF.